Following are 10 T cell receptor beta chains from one sample sequenced in a study of molecular identifiers for immune sequencing clone quantification. TCRdb reprocessed the PCR reads via MiXCR and lists one record per CDR3 protein. The repertoire holds under 350,000 distinct CDR3 sequences, roughly 24% seen once, with about 0.7% in the top ten. The sequencing sample was made of naive CD8+ T cells from blood, with Jurkat cell RNA spiked in. The subset here: FACS-sorted CD8+CD4-CCR7+CD45RA+ naive T cells. The receptors come from a human donor in good health. Some libraries in this study had Jurkat cell RNA spiked in.

With regard to this clonotype: A much larger clonotype is one base distant, so this may be a read error. CDR3 in DNA: TGTGCCAGCACCTGGAGAGACCGCTACGAGCAGTACTTC. This translates into CASTWRDRYEQYF. The V gene is TRBV6-2 or TRBV6-3, the J gene TRBJ2-7; D remains ambiguous. V lost 7 bases, J lost 3 bases, and 13 bases lay in between. Germline V gene data show CDR1 as MNHEY and CDR2 as SVGEGT. CDR3 length: 13 residues.

The table lists this clonotype with a count of one. This clone may be a read error of a much larger clone one base away. The J gene is TRBJ2-3, the V gene TRBV5-1; no clear D. V was clipped by 0 bases and J by 6 bases, with 8 bases between them. In germline, CDR1 is SGHRS, CDR2 YFSETQ. The CDR3 spans 13 residues. CDR3 protein: CASSLEPNDTQYF. The DNA of the CDR3 is TGCGCCAGCAGCTTGGAGCCCAATGATACGCAGTATTTT.

This chain connects TRBV30 to TRBJ2-3, with 10 bases aligning to TRBD2. Germline CDR1 and CDR2: GTSNPN and SVGIG (reference sequence). Trimming took 0 bases from V and 4 from J; bases not matched to a gene: 7. The CDR3 consists of 16 residues. The CDR3 reads CAWSVLSSGRADTQYF. The CDR3 nucleotides read TGTGCCTGGAGTGTACTCTCTAGCGGGAGAGCAGATACGCAGTATTTT.

As concerns this clonotype: Mismatch with germline at one junction end may stem from a read error. The chain has TRBV7-9 and TRBJ1-5, with D possibly TRBD1 on 5 matching bases. The length of the CDR3 is 15 residues. Germline CDR1 SEHNR, CDR2 FQNEAQ (reference sequence). The CDR3 coding sequence is TGTGCCAGCCGCCAGCGTGGGGGTGGCAATCCGCCCCCGCATTTT. It encodes CASRQRGGGNPPPHF.

This clonotype was observed at least ten times. V and J are TRBV29-1 and TRBJ1-4; D perhaps matches TRBD1 (5 bases). Germline-derived CDR1 and CDR2 are SQVTM and ANQGSEA. The CDR3 consists of 15 residues. Trimming left V 6 bases short and J 4 bases short, with 18 bases between. The CDR3 nucleotides are TGCAGCGTATATATTCACCAGGGAGGTAATGAAAAACTGTTTTTT. Its protein product is CSVYIHQGGNEKLFF.

This clonotype has a count of ten or more. The chain is built from TRBV3-1 and TRBJ2-7; TRBD2 is a possible D gene (6 bases). Deletions cut 3 bases from V and 6 bases from J, with 9 bases between. Germline values: CDR1 LGHDT, CDR2 YNNKEL (reference sequence). This CDR3 comprises 12 residues. The CDR3 region has the DNA TGTGCCAGCAGCCAGGGGACTGGCGAGCAGTACTTC. Amino acid sequence: CASSQGTGEQYF.

This chain uses TRBV6-2 or TRBV6-3 with TRBJ2-1; 7 bases align to TRBD2. Germline V gene data show CDR1 as MNHEY and CDR2 as SVGEGT. V dropped 2 bases and J dropped 3; count of bases not matched to a gene: 1. CDR3 length equals 14 residues. For the CDR3, the DNA is TGTGCCAGCAGTTACGGCGGGGGCTACAATGAGCAGTTCTTC. Amino acid sequence: CASSYGGGYNEQFF.

This clonotype was recorded many times. The chain joins TRBV5-6 to TRBJ2-3; TRBD2 matches at 7 bases. Losses at the gene ends were 0 bases for V and 7 bases for J; bases not matched to a gene: 8. The germline gives CDR1 SGHDT, CDR2 YYEEEE. CDR3 length equals 15 residues. The CDR3 nucleotides are TGTGCCAGCAGCTTGGCCTTGCGGGAGTTGTATACGCAGTATTTT. Protein: CASSLALRELYTQYF. The full variable domain, rest sourced from reference TRBV5-6 and TRBJ2-3, is DAGVTQSPTHLIKTRGQQVTLRCSPKSGHDTVSWYQQALGQGPQFIFQYYEEEERQRGNFPDRFSGHQFPNYSSELNVNALLLGDSALYLCASSLALRELYTQYFGPGTRLTVL.

The table lists this clonotype with many counts. V is TRBV4-2 and J is TRBJ1-4; possibly TRBD1 for D (5 bases). This CDR3 has 17 residues. CDR1 and CDR2 from the germline V gene are LGHNA and YNFKEQ. Trimming cost V 4 bases and J 8 bases, with 23 bases left between them. The CDR3 DNA is TGTGCCAGCAGCCCCCCTCCCCTGGGGACGAACATCGAAAAACTGTTTTTT. Translated: CASSPPPLGTNIEKLFF.

A remark on this clonotype: Since a much larger clone is just one base distant, this may be a read error. V is TRBV6-5 and J is TRBJ1-4; D not resolved. V was clipped by 5 bases and J by 2 bases, with 12 bases between them. Germline CDR1 reads MNHEY; CDR2 reads SVGAGI. CDR3 length: 15 residues. CDR3 sequence: CASSDWVSTNEKLFF. In DNA form, the CDR3 reads TGTGCCAGCAGTGACTGGGTCTCGACTAATGAAAAACTGTTTTTT.